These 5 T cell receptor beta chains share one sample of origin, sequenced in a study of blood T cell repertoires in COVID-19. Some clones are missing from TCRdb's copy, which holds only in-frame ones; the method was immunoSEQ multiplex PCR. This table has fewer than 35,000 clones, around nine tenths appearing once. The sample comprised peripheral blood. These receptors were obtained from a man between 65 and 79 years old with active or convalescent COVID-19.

CDR3 protein: CASSRASGGRDTQYF. CDR3 coding DNA: TGTGCCAGCAGCAGGGCTAGCGGGGGGAGAGATACGCAGTATTTT. The rearrangement joins TRBV5-4 to TRBJ2-3; 11 nucleotides line up with TRBD2. The germline CDR1 and CDR2 sequences are SGHNT and YYREEE (reference sequence). The V and J ends lost 4 bases and 5 bases, in that order; junction bases with no gene match: 6. This CDR3 has 15 amino acids.

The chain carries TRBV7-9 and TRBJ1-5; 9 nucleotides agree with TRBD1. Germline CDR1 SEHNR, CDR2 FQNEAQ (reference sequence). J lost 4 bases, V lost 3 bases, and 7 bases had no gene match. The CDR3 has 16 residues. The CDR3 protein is CASSLGTGTGNQPQHF. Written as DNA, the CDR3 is TGTGCCAGCAGCTTGGGAACCGGGACAGGGAATCAGCCCCAGCATTTT.

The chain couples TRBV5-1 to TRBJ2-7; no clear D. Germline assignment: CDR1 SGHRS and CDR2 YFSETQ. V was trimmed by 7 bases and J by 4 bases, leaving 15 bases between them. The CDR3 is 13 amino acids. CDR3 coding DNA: TGCGCCAGCCGAGACCCAAACAGATACGAGCAGTACTTC. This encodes CASRDPNRYEQYF.

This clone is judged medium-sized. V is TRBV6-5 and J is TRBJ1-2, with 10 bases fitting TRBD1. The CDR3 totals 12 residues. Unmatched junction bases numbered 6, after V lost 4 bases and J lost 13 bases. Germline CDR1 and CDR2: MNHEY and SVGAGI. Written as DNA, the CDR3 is TGTGCCAGCAGTTTAGACAGGGGGCGGGTCACCTTC. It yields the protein CASSLDRGRVTF.

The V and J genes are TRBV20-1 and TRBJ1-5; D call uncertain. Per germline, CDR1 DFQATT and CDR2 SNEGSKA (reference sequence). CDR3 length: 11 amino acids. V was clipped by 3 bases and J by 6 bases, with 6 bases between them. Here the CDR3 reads CSASPGQPQHF. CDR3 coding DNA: TGCAGTGCTAGTCCGGGTCAGCCCCAGCATTTT.